Listed here are 18 T cell receptor beta chains from one sample, sequenced in a study of blood T cell repertoires in COVID-19. The method was immunoSEQ multiplex PCR; TCRdb's version includes in-frame clones alone and lacks a portion of them. The sample yields about 97,000 clones, about 87% seen once. Input material: peripheral blood. These receptor sequences come from a human donor in a cohort sampled during active COVID-19.

V and J are TRBV6-1 and TRBJ1-5, with 8 nucleotides matching TRBD1. CDR1 and CDR2 from the germline V gene are MNHNS and SASEGT. The CDR3 runs to 17 residues. Unmatched junction bases numbered 17, after V lost 6 bases and J lost 7 bases. CDR3 DNA sequence: TGTGCCAGCAGCGAACTTGTCAGGGGGCTGGCGGGGCAGCCCCAGCATTTT. Its protein is CASSELVRGLAGQPQHF.

V gene TRBV28 combines with J gene TRBJ2-4, with 13 nucleotides matching TRBD2. The CDR3 sequence is 18 residues long. V shed 3 bases and J 0 bases; nucleotides not matched to a gene: 5. Looked up from germline, CDR1 is MDHEN and CDR2 is SYDVKM. CDR3 protein: CASSFWTSGRLAKNIQYF. CDR3 DNA: TGTGCCAGCAGTTTTTGGACTAGCGGGAGACTAGCCAAAAACATTCAGTACTTC.

The genes are TRBV27 and TRBJ2-7; D perhaps matches TRBD2 (6 bases). Germline CDR1 and CDR2: MNHEY and SMNVEV (reference sequence). The V end lost 4 bases, the J end lost 2 bases, and 15 bases lay between the germline ends. CDR3 length: 15 amino acids. CDR3 region: CASSSRASATYEQYF. CDR3 sequence (DNA): TGTGCCAGCAGTTCCCGGGCTAGCGCTACCTACGAGCAGTACTTC.

V gene TRBV7-9 combines with J gene TRBJ1-2, with unresolved D. CDR3 size: 15 residues. CDR1 is SEHNR, CDR2 FQNEAQ, per germline (reference sequence). Trimming left V 1 base short and J 0 bases short, with 9 bases between. The CDR3 region is CASSLGQTANYGYTF. DNA for the CDR3: TGTGCCAGCAGCTTAGGCCAAACTGCTAACTATGGCTACACCTTC.

Note on this clone: One end of the junction varies from germline; a read error may be responsible. The rearrangement links TRBV27 to TRBJ2-1, with D possibly being TRBD2 (5 bases). This CDR3 has 14 amino acids. Germline V gives CDR1 MNHEY, CDR2 SMNVEV (reference sequence). As DNA, the CDR3 is TGTGCCACCAGTAGGAGGCTCACAGACAATGAGCAGTTCTTC. It translates to CATSRRLTDNEQFF.

This chain uses TRBV2 with TRBJ1-4, with no clear D. Germline assignment: CDR1 SNHLY and CDR2 FYNNEI. The ends were cut back, 6 bases at V and 5 bases at J, with 4 bases in the middle. The CDR3 extends over 11 amino acids. The CDR3 coding sequence is TGTGCCAGCAGCAGGAATGAAAAACTGTTTTTT. The encoded protein is CASSRNEKLFF.

The genes are TRBV19 and TRBJ2-1; D is ambiguous. The germline CDR1 and CDR2 sequences are LNHDA and SQIVND (reference sequence). The CDR3 is 11 amino acids. The V gene lost 7 bases and the J gene lost 6 bases, with 7 bases spanning the gap. CDR3 sequence (DNA): TGTGCCAGTACGTTTAGCAATGAGCAGTTCTTC. As protein: CASTFSNEQFF.

The V call is TRBV28, the J call TRBJ2-1; 9 bases agree with TRBD1. The CDR3 loop spans 15 amino acids. The V gene's germline CDR1 is MDHEN and CDR2 SYDVKM. After removal of 3 bases from V and 9 bases from J, the junction contained 9 bases not matched to a gene. Here the CDR3 DNA reads TGTGCCAGCAGTTTGTCCGGGACAGGGTATAGTGAGCAGTTCTTC. Translation gives CASSLSGTGYSEQFF.

This sequence joins TRBV18 and TRBJ2-1; maybe TRBD2 (6 bases). Germline CDR1 and CDR2: KGHSH and LQKENI. V was shortened by 2 bases and J by 5 bases, with 13 bases between the two germline ends. This CDR3 contains 15 residues. CDR3 loop: CASSPKNAGNNEQFF. In DNA, the CDR3 is TGTGCCAGCTCACCAAAGAACGCGGGGAACAATGAGCAGTTCTTC.

The CDR3 sequence: CASSPIAGGPYEQYF. As DNA, the CDR3 is TGCGCCAGCAGCCCGATAGCGGGAGGGCCGTACGAGCAGTACTTC. This sequence joins TRBV4-1 and TRBJ2-7, with 11 bases that match TRBD2. Looked up from germline, CDR1 is MGHRA and CDR2 is YSYEKL. This CDR3 comprises 15 residues. J was trimmed by 4 bases and V by 4 bases; bases with no gene match: 6.

The chain carries TRBV6-2 or TRBV6-3 and TRBJ1-1; D may be TRBD1 (5 bases). Germline V gene sequence: CDR1 MNHEY, CDR2 SVGEGT. V lost 0 bases, J lost 0 bases, and 17 bases lay in between. This CDR3 comprises 18 residues. The CDR3: CASSYSIQGDGLNTEAFF. The CDR3 nucleotides are TGTGCCAGCAGTTACTCGATACAAGGGGATGGGCTGAACACTGAAGCTTTCTTT.

V and J are TRBV2 and TRBJ2-3; 11 bases map to TRBD2. CDR1 is SNHLY and CDR2 is FYNNEI in the germline V gene. The CDR3 extends over 16 amino acids. Trimming took 7 bases from V and 4 from J; bases not matched to a gene: 10. The CDR3 DNA follows: TGTGCCAGCACTTTCAGTAGCGGGAGGGCACCAGATACGCAGTATTTT. The encoded protein is CASTFSSGRAPDTQYF.

The rearrangement links TRBV3-1 (or the pseudogene TRBV3-2) to TRBJ2-1; TRBD1 is a possible D gene (5 bases). Germline CDR1 reads LGHDT; CDR2 reads YNNKEL (reference sequence). V dropped 0 bases and J dropped 6 bases, with 15 bases sitting between them. This CDR3 contains 16 residues. This CDR3 is CASSQEEGVWGNEQFF. CDR3 bases: TGTGCCAGCAGCCAAGAAGAAGGGGTATGGGGCAATGAGCAGTTCTTC.

The V and J genes are TRBV28 and TRBJ2-7, with TRBD1 identical over 7 bases. Germline V gene data show CDR1 as MDHEN and CDR2 as SYDVKM. The junction had 7 bases not matched to a gene; V was cut back by 5 bases and J by 0 bases. The CDR3 contains 15 residues. CDR3 in amino acids: CASSPLQGSSYEQYF. For the CDR3, the DNA is TGTGCCAGCAGTCCGCTACAGGGGAGCTCCTACGAGCAGTACTTC.

This clone is a singleton in its sample. The V and J genes are TRBV3-1 (or the pseudogene TRBV3-2) and TRBJ2-2; 7 positions agree with TRBD1. V shed 5 bases, J shed 6 bases, and the junction held 9 bases outside the gene matches. The CDR3 consists of 15 residues. Germline V gives CDR1 LGHDT, CDR2 YNNKEL (reference sequence). CDR3 amino acids: CASSSSTGFSGELFF. In nucleotides, the CDR3 is TGTGCCAGCAGCTCATCGACAGGGTTCTCCGGGGAGCTGTTTTTT.

The genes are TRBV6-5 and TRBJ2-1; TRBD2 matches 10 bases. The germline V gene has CDR1 MNHEY and CDR2 SVGAGI. V dropped 10 bases and J dropped 2; count of bases not matched to a gene: 8. The CDR3 runs to 15 residues. CDR3 residues: CANAGGTSAYNEQFF. CDR3 nucleotide sequence: TGTGCCAACGCCGGGGGGACTAGCGCCTACAATGAGCAGTTCTTC.

The chain combines TRBV28 with TRBJ1-4; 8 bases align to TRBD1. The CDR3 runs 12 residues. Germline trimming cut 10 bases from V and 4 bases from J; bases unmatched to any gene: 2. CDR1 and CDR2 (germline): MDHEN, SYDVKM. This CDR3 is CATGQGNEKLFF. The CDR3 nucleotides are TGTGCCACAGGACAGGGTAATGAAAAACTGTTTTTT.

The chain recombines TRBV24-1 with TRBJ2-1, with D tentatively TRBD2 (6 bases). Germline values: CDR1 KGHDR, CDR2 SFDVKD. This CDR3 contains 16 residues. Trimming left V 3 bases short and J 10 bases short, with 21 bases between. The CDR3 region is CATSDPNGGGPREQFF. CDR3 bases: TGTGCCACCAGTGATCCGAATGGGGGAGGCCCCAGGGAGCAGTTCTTC.